This entry concerns a single T cell receptor beta chain. Its cognate antigen is unknown. At one end, the junction sequence differs from germline, possibly due to a read error. Sequencing used immunoSEQ multiplex PCR; TCRdb keeps in-frame clones, though not all of them. The table records 150,000 to 250,000 clones, 91% of them present only once. Pooled in the analysis were second doses at about 4 or about 12 weeks. The data are from a study of T cell responses to AZD1222 COVID-19 vaccine. General study results and limits: Samples come after the peak T cell response, not at day 14. A mostly white British donor set with more females was recruited, and clonal diversity was possibly underestimated.

The receptor comes from an adult who received the AZD1222 COVID-19 vaccine. Sample: peripheral blood, taken 28 days after the second AZD1222 dose.

The CDR3 region has the DNA TGCGCCAGCAGTGCGGGCCGGACAGGCCCAATCCACCAGGAGACCCAGTACTTC. Encoded protein: CASSAGRTGPIHQETQYF. The gene calls are TRBV10-1 and TRBJ2-5; 7 nucleotides match TRBD1. CDR3 length equals 18 residues. From germline, CDR1 is WNHNN and CDR2 SYGVQD (reference sequence).